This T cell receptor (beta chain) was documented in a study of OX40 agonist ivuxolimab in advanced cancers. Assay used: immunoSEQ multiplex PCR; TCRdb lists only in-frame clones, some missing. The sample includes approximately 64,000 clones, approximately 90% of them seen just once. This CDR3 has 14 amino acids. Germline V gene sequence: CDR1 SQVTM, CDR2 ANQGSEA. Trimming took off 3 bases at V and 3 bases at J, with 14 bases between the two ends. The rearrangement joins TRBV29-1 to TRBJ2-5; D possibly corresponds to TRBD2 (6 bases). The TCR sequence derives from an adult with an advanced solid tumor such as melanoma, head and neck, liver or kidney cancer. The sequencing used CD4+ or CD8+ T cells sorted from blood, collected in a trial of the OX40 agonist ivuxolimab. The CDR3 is CSVEGLALKETQYF. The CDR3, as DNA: TGCAGCGTTGAGGGGCTAGCGTTAAAAGAGACCCAGTACTTC.